The sequence of this T cell receptor beta chain was determined in a study of blood T cells in healthy people across ages. General study results and limits: Unsorted PBMCs blocked a conclusive comparison of naive and antigen-experienced cells.

Each sample gave at least 7 million isolated PBMCs. CDR1 and CDR2 from the germline V gene are LGHDT and YNNKEL (reference sequence). This CDR3 region has 16 residues. V trimming: 4 bases; J trimming: 2 bases; junction bases outside the gene matches: 5. Concerning this clonotype itself: Its target is unknown.

A second PCR, run for roughly 7 to 12 cycles, used a sample-barcoded 5' primer plus a J-beta primer mix. TCRdb independently ran MiXCR on the 5' RACE reads; one entry per CDR3 protein. The table includes some 900,000 distinct CDR3 sequences, around 46% detected once. This TCR was recovered from a man aged 30 to 39 in good health. V gene TRBV3-1 combines with J gene TRBJ2-2, with 9 nucleotides matching TRBD1. The specimen sequenced was blood. The CDR3 DNA is TGTGCCAGCAGCCCGGGACAGGGTTTCAACACCGGGGAGCTGTTTTTT. Translation gives CASSPGQGFNTGELFF.